Detailed here is one T cell receptor (beta chain). Its antigen is not identified. The data were produced by immunoSEQ multiplex PCR, yet TCRdb's version contains in-frame clones alone and is incomplete. In the table there are over 65,000 clones, 70% to 85% of which are singletons. These data come from a study of T cell responses to AZD1222 COVID-19 vaccine. Study-wide results and limits: Females made up more of the donors, who were largely white British, and clonal diversity may have come out too low. Just 5 to 7 people given AZD1222 tested seropositive at baseline. Elevations in Spike-specific TCR breadth and depth followed administration of two AZD1222 doses.

J gave up 5 bases and V 7 bases, and 8 bases lay outside the gene matches. This CDR3 region has 14 residues. Germline V CDR1 and CDR2: SNHLY, FYNNEI. The sequencing used peripheral blood, collected on day 0 of AZD1222 vaccination. The source is an adult in good health. J is TRBJ1-5 and V is TRBV2; 7 nucleotides match TRBD1. CDR3 sequence reads: CASTLQGNDQPQHF. CDR3 in DNA: TGTGCCAGCACGTTACAGGGGAACGATCAGCCCCAGCATTTT.